This TCR beta chain was captured by sequencing in a study of T cell responses to AZD1222 COVID-19 vaccine. Study-wide findings and caveats: CD4 TCRs linked to vaccination spanned spike, dominating at 160-218 and 743-854.

Analyses pooled second doses at about 4 or about 12 weeks. Germline loops: CDR1 SGHTA, CDR2 FQGNSA. The CDR3 is 13 amino acids. The V end lost 1 base, the J end lost 8 bases, and 11 bases lay between the germline ends. Comment on this clone: What it binds is unknown.

Produced via immunoSEQ multiplex PCR; TCRdb's table is partial and in-frame only. The table has about 140,000 clones, 85% to 95% seen once. This clonotype originated in an adult who received the AZD1222 COVID-19 vaccine. Sequencing used peripheral blood, obtained 28 days after the second AZD1222 dose. V and J are TRBV7-2 and TRBJ1-2, with D perhaps TRBD1 (5 bases). This chain's CDR3 is CASSLVQGRGYTF. As DNA, the CDR3 is TGTGCCAGCAGCTTAGTGCAGGGACGGGGCTACACCTTC.